The following is a TCR beta chain sequence with its context. Antigen specificity is unknown. These data belong to a study of Ad26.COV2.S vaccination and SARS-CoV-2 variants. The overall study: A participant enrolled in the COV1001 Ad26.COV2.S trial arm provided the sample. Intramuscular Ad26.COV2.S doses were given once or twice, 56 days apart. Points from the study as a whole: Researchers cautioned that TCR breadth and depth analyses may have underestimated total T cell responses. It was vaccine recipients, not placebo recipients, who had the higher spike-specific TCR breadth.

Noted treatment: about 20 received Ad26.COV2.S at low or high dose, single or two shots; about 5 received placebo; per-sample allocation not given. The samples date from day 63 after the first vaccine or placebo injection. Looked up from germline, CDR1 is MNHEY and CDR2 is SVGEGT. Trimming shortened V by 4 bases and J by 4 bases, and 16 bases separated the two germline ends. This CDR3 contains 15 residues. Assay: immunoSEQ multiplex PCR; the TCRdb copy retains only in-frame clones and omits some. The repertoire includes roughly 300,000 clones, approximately 90% of them detected once, and 5.5% to 7% sits in the top ten.

The V gene is TRBV6-2 or TRBV6-3, the J gene TRBJ1-2; D is ambiguous. Sequencing was performed on peripheral blood, taken in a trial of Ad26.COV2.S vaccine versus placebo. This TCR derives from a person aged 18-60 years who received the Ad26.COV2.S COVID-19 vaccine or a placebo. As DNA, the CDR3 is TGTGCCAGCAGTTGGAGCAACAGAATCGCCTATGGCTACACCTTC. It codes for CASSWSNRIAYGYTF.